Listed here is a single T cell receptor beta chain. This clonotype was observed a handful of times. Its antigen is currently not known. No base quality information exists; no much larger clone differs at one position. The sample's time point label, in plain terms: newly diagnosed GD, antithyroid drugs for less than 3 months. For both TCR sequencing and RNA sequencing, RNA was extracted from PBMCs using TRIzol. The diagnosis of Graves' disease followed American Thyroid Association guidelines. The patients came from an endocrinology department in Xi'an, China. Each patient gave about 10 milliliters of peripheral blood, collected in an EDTA anticoagulant tube. Ficoll Paque Plus density gradient separation was used to isolate PBMCs, and no further T cell sorting was done. An Agilent 2100 Bioanalyzer and agarose gel were used to assess RNA quality, and a NanoDrop 2000 was used to measure RNA concentration.

These data originate in a study of regulatory T cells in long-lasting Graves disease (dated by TCRdb to the early 2020s). Background on the whole study: Patients with newly diagnosed Graves' disease had been on antithyroid drugs for under 3 months. Peripheral blood TCR sequencing and RNA sequencing compared persistent Graves' disease patients with newly diagnosed Graves' disease patients. The study was conducted in China and was registered as a clinical trial. A total of some 35 samples underwent TCR sequencing, from some 13 patients with persistent Graves' disease and approximately 20 patients with newly diagnosed Graves' disease.

For CDR1 and CDR2, the germline V gene lists SGHRS and YFSETQ. V and J are truncated by 0 bases and 4 bases respectively, leaving an intervening sequence of 16 bases. The CDR3 has 16 amino acids, counting the end cysteine and phenylalanine. Solely the CDR3 DNA is kept, with 48 bases framed from the first base. The protocol used for the library was multiplex PCR. Sequenced using an Illumina HiSeq 4000. To build TCR beta libraries, CDR3 regions were amplified by Arm-PCR using iRepertoire HTBI primers. PCR products were gel purified before sequencing. As for the original processing: Across samples, roughly 60 TRBV and 14 TRBJ segments were identified and used for gene usage analysis of CDR3 amino acid clonotypes. COPE and FqMerger were used to merge filtered high-quality paired reads into contigs. BLAST was used to align contigs to IMGT TRBV, TRBD and TRBJ reference genes, and CDR3 was defined according to IMGT. Any clonotype with a frequency above 0.1% was classified as a highly expanded clone. Repertoire diversity was measured by Shannon entropy, and V-J evenness by the Gini coefficient. A clonotype found in more than one individual was treated as public. TCRdb trimmed the raw reads at Q25, called clones with MiXCR and kept productive beta chains. Rows merge per CDR3 protein into single entries with the most common DNA and genes. Clone size and V and J calls follow TCRdb, not the original study. The sample has hundreds of thousands of distinct CDR3 sequences on record, 16% of them singletons. 30% of the sample goes to the ten largest clones.

The research as a whole found: The authors acknowledged the small sample size as a limitation that may reduce accuracy. Patients with persistent disease shared more public clonotypes (about 2,500) than newly diagnosed patients did (about 1,000). Only peripheral blood was studied, because thyroid tissue, the primary lesion, was inaccessible. Preferential use of TRBV28, TRBJ1-2 and TRBJ2-5 was observed in persistent disease, whereas TRBV20-1 and TRBJ2-1 were favored in newly diagnosed disease. Only the TCR beta chain was sequenced and analyzed. Lower TCR Shannon entropy and fewer highly expanded clones were observed in persistent Graves' disease patients than in newly diagnosed patients, which suggested clonal expansion.

The sample was also linked to a second study, of T cells in Graves' hyperthyroidism and ophthalmopathy. Per that second paper: Graves' hyperthyroidism was defined as stable when no progression to ophthalmopathy occurred over 18 months of follow-up. Hyperthyroidism patients were newly diagnosed, with disease duration under 2 months, and aged 18 to 65 years. Exclusion was applied to patients with uncontrolled infections, other autoimmune diseases, pregnancy or lactation. Diagnoses were based on clinical symptoms, serum thyroxine and TRAb, thyroid ultrasound and orbital computed tomography. For the first round of RT-PCR on the TCR CDR3, the HTBI primer set was used together with the Qiagen OneStep RT-PCR kit. Blood samples also contained most of the expanded thyroid clonotypes (frequency above 0.001), which suggests that blood repertoires may reflect thyroid immune responses. Ophthalmopathy was separated from stable hyperthyroidism by a 13 V-J signature model, with over 85% sensitivity and about 81% specificity obtained in cross-validation and 80%/75% obtained in testing. In validation, progression to ophthalmopathy was predicted by the model with more than 65% sensitivity and roughly 76% specificity, a median of approximately 6.5 months before onset. To identify distinguishing TCR V-J signatures, a discovery cohort of 100 or so patients was used, comprising 43 with Graves' ophthalmopathy and around 57 with stable Graves' hyperthyroidism. Prospective prediction of ophthalmopathy was tested in an independent validation cohort of approximately 19 hyperthyroidism patients and 15 to 17 patients who later progressed to ophthalmopathy. The approximately 95 discovery patients were divided at random into training and test sets in a 7:3 ratio. In addition, the study compared T-cell repertoires in thyroid tissue and in blood from about six Graves' hyperthyroidism patients. Once sampling was done, hyperthyroidism patients were given methimazole at a starting dose of 30 mg daily, whereas ophthalmopathy patients were given high-dose intravenous methylprednisolone. Libraries were constructed in a second round of multiplex PCR, after which size selection and purification were performed. Paired-end sequencing of the libraries was performed with 100 bp reads on an Illumina HiSeq2000. SOAPnuke was used to process the raw data, throwing out any read that contained adapters or uncalled bases, had a mean Phred below 15, or lacked an exact constant-primer or identifier match. High-quality paired reads were merged with COPE v1.2.5, and unique nucleotide sequences were defined as clonotypes. MiTCR v1.1 was used to align clonotypes to the IMGT TRBV, TRBD and TRBJ reference segments. The analysis included only V-J combinations with a frequency above 0.0001, which together covered around 99% of the repertoires. A TCS score was defined as the ratio of F50 (clonal expansion) to E x V (chaos), with BLOSUM62-based TCRdist applied between CDR3 peptides within each V-J. Welch's t-statistics and random forest reduced several hundred V-J features to roughly 13, which were used in a naive Bayes classifier (R e1071). Sample size was not statistically predetermined, and investigators were not blinded to group allocation. TCR Vbeta CDR3 sequencing of some 140 peripheral blood samples (about 45 ophthalmopathy, roughly 72 hyperthyroidism and roughly 17 progressor patients) is reported in the paper.

This TCR was recovered from a man aged 35 to 55 with Graves disease. Donor details come from another sample of the same person, matched by shared clones. The specimen was peripheral blood mononuclear cells (PBMCs), collected at new diagnosis, from a patient treated with antithyroid drugs. The sequence is built from TRBV5-1 and TRBJ2-5; 6 matching bases give a weak D call of TRBD2. The bases read TGCGCCAGCAGCTTGGCTACAGGAGGGGCCCTAGAGACCCAGTACTTC. Protein translation: CASSLATGGALETQYF.